This TCR beta chain was sequenced in a study of T cell responses to AZD1222 COVID-19 vaccine. Study-level points and caveats: After the peak T cell response, and only then, were repertoires sampled. Females made up more of the donors, who were largely white British, and clonal diversity may have come out too low.

On this clone itself: Its antigen remains unidentified.

Combined were second doses at about 4 or about 12 weeks. Using immunoSEQ multiplex PCR, the repertoire was profiled, and TCRdb retains in-frame clones only, with some absent. The data hold 90,000 to 150,000 clones, with roughly 87% observed a single time. V gave up 4 bases and J gave up 2 bases; unmatched junction bases: 9. Germline CDR1 and CDR2: SGHTA and FQGNSA. This CDR3 has 16 amino acids. The sequencing here drew on peripheral blood, taken 28 days after the second AZD1222 dose. This chain uses TRBV7-2 with TRBJ2-7; 9 nucleotides line up with TRBD2. The source is an adult who received the AZD1222 COVID-19 vaccine. The CDR3 DNA follows: TGTGCCAGCAGCTCAGTAGGGCGGGGGGGTGCCTACGAGCAGTACTTC. Translating it yields CASSSVGRGGAYEQYF.